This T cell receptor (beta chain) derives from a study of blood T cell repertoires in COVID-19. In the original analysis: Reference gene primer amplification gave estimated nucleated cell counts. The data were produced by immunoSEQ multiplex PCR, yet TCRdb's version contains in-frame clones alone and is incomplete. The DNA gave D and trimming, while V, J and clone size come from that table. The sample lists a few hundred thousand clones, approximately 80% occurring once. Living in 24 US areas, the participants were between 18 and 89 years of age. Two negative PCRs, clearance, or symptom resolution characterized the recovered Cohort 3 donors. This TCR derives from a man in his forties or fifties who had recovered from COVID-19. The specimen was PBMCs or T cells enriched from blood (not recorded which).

The CDR3 is CASSQALAIPQYF. DNA for the CDR3: TGTGCCAGCAGCCAAGCACTCGCGATCCCCCAGTACTTC. The chain uses TRBV14 and TRBJ2-5; D unresolved. The ends were cut back, 1 base at V and 9 bases at J, with 12 bases in the middle. The CDR3 runs 13 residues. The V gene's germline CDR1 is SGHDN and CDR2 FVKESK.